The entry that follows covers one T cell receptor (beta chain) sequence. Its target is not known. The data originate from a study of T cell repertoires in cytomegalovirus infection. Study as a whole: Evidence of both CMV infection and a matching HLA type came from public TCR beta signatures.

General study points: CMV carriers having the relevant HLA were flagged by cumulative public TCR beta family frequency. Dominating the ex vivo response were HLA-C-restricted CMV-specific TCR beta clonotypes.

TCRdb independently ran MiXCR on the reads; one entry per CDR3 protein. The table has nearly 650,000 distinct CDR3 sequences, 20% to 25% seen once. Germline-derived CDR1 and CDR2 are SEHNR and FQNEAQ (reference sequence). This CDR3 region has 13 residues. Between the trimmed V and J ends, which lost 5 bases and 5 bases, there was a span of 12 bases. The source material was CD8+ T cells from PBMCs. The rearrangement joins TRBV7-9 to TRBJ2-5, with D possibly matching TRBD2 (6 bases). The TCR originated in a human donor in good health (CMV status not recorded). Some clones in this sample may be carry-over from other donors' samples. The CDR3 sequence: CASSPRAGETQYF. CDR3 nucleotides: TGTGCCAGCAGCCCGAGGGCGGGGGAGACCCAGTACTTC.